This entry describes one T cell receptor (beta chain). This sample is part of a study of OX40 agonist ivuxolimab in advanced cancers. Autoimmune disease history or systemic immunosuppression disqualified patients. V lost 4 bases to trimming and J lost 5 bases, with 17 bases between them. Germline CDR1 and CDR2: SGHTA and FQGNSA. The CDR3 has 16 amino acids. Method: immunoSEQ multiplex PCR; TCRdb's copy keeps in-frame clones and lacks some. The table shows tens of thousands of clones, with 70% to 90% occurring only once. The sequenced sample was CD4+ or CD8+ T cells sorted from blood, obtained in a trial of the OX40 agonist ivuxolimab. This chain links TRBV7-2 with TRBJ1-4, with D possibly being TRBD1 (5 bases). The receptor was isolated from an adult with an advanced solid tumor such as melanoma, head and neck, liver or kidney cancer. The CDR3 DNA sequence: TGTGCCAGCAGCTCCCGAGGCACAGGAGGAAATGAAAAACTGTTTTTT. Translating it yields CASSSRGTGGNEKLFF.